A selection of T cell receptor beta chains follows, all from one sample in a study of persistence of HIV-infected CD4 T cells. Assay: immunoSEQ multiplex PCR; the TCRdb copy retains only in-frame clones and omits some. The top ten hold under 3.5% of the sample, which has around 48,000 clones, more than 60% seen once. These TCRs are of unknown antigen specificity. Specimen: CD4+ T cells sorted from PBMCs after approximately 20-hour stimulation, collected from a patient who received antiretroviral therapy. The receptors shown here come from an adult man with HIV who was CMV-seropositive. CDR3s include the opening cysteine and the closing phenylalanine or tryptophan. The order of the fields is D gene, V gene, clone size, J gene, CDR3 DNA, CDR3 protein. A D gene is named only where the DNA matches it firmly. The size of a clone is reported for some rows only, either as once, few or many, or as a class for expanded clones.

.	TRBV7-9	.	TRBJ1-1	TGTGCCAGCAGCTTAGGGGACTCAAGGGCTGAAGCTTTCTTT	CASSLGDSRAEAFF
TRBD1	TRBV15	.	TRBJ2-7	TGTGCCACCAGCAGGCCAGGACAGGCCTACGAGCAGTACTTC	CATSRPGQAYEQYF
.	TRBV7-6	few	TRBJ1-5	TGTGCCAGCAGCCTCCAGGGCAATCAGCCCCAGCATTTT	CASSLQGNQPQHF
.	TRBV6-5	.	TRBJ2-7	TGTGCCAGCGTGAGACTTCTGCAACACGAGCAGTACTTC	CASVRLLQHEQYF
.	TRBV28	.	TRBJ1-1	TGTGCCAGCAGTTTATCAGGGGCTCGGGGCACTGAAGCTTTCTTT	CASSLSGARGTEAFF
.	TRBV4-3	.	TRBJ2-3	TGCGCCAGCAGCCTTCGGGATCGGGGAGGCACAGATACGCAGTATTTT	CASSLRDRGGTDTQYF
.	TRBV29-1	few	TRBJ2-3	TGCAGCGTTGAATATTTGGACACGCAGTATTTT	CSVEYLDTQYF
.	TRBV4-3	.	TRBJ2-1	TGCGCCAGCAGCCAAGATAGCGTTGGGGTATACAATGAGCAGTTCTTC	CASSQDSVGVYNEQFF
.	TRBV4-3	.	TRBJ1-1	TGCGCCAGCAGCCAAGTAAGGGGGAACACTGAAGCTTTCTTT	CASSQVRGNTEAFF
.	TRBV7-6	.	TRBJ2-2	TGTGCCAGCAGCTTAGTTACGGCCCCGAACACCGGGGAGCTGTTTTTT	CASSLVTAPNTGELFF
.	TRBV5-1	.	TRBJ2-3	TGCGCCAGCAACACACCTAGCACAGATACGCAGTATTTT	CASNTPSTDTQYF
TRBD2	TRBV3-1/TRBV3-2	.	TRBJ2-5	TGTGCCAGCAGCCGAGGACTAGCGGGGTTCCGCCAAGAGACCCAGTACTTC	CASSRGLAGFRQETQYF
.	TRBV6-5	.	TRBJ1-6	TGTGCCAGCAGGGGATTGGGTTATCCCCTCCACTTT	CASRGLGYPLHF
.	TRBV18	once	TRBJ1-1	TGTGCCAGCTCACCTCCCCGGGGGGGCGGAGAATGGACCACTGAAGCTTTCTTT	CASSPPRGGGEWTTEAFF
TRBD1	TRBV5-4	.	TRBJ2-2	TGTGCCAGCAGCTTGGGACAGGGTAGGGCAACCGGGGAGCTGTTTTTT	CASSLGQGRATGELFF
.	TRBV5-1	once	TRBJ1-2	TGCGCCAGCAGCTCCCCAGGGGTCTATGGCTACACCTTC	CASSSPGVYGYTF
.	TRBV10-3	.	TRBJ1-4	TGTGCCACGGCCGGGGCCCTACGGGGTGAAAAACTGTTTTTT	CATAGALRGEKLFF
.	TRBV30	.	TRBJ2-7	TGTGCCTGGAGCCGGGGGCGGGGGTACGAGCAGTACTTC	CAWSRGRGYEQYF
.	TRBV18	.	TRBJ2-3	TGTGCCAGCTCACCACCGTCGCGGTCGCGCACAGATACGCAGTATTTT	CASSPPSRSRTDTQYF
.	TRBV30	.	TRBJ1-1	TGTGCCTGGAGACTGGGTCTGAACACTGAAGCTTTCTTT	CAWRLGLNTEAFF
.	TRBV13	.	TRBJ2-1	TGTGCCAGCAGCCCCCGGAAGAGAATTGGGAATGAGCAGTTCTTC	CASSPRKRIGNEQFF
.	TRBV11-1	.	TRBJ2-1	TGTGCCAGCAGCTTAGCGCCGGGACAGCGGGGACGACAGTTCTTC	CASSLAPGQRGRQFF
.	TRBV6-5	.	TRBJ2-5	TGTGCCAGCCCGAGGGACTTAGGAGAGACCCAGTACTTC	CASPRDLGETQYF
.	TRBV19	.	TRBJ1-2	TGTGCCAGTAGTATTAATTGGGGCCGGGGCTACACCTTC	CASSINWGRGYTF